These 19 T cell receptor beta chains originate from one sample sequenced in a study of blood T cell repertoires in COVID-19. Sequencing used immunoSEQ multiplex PCR; TCRdb keeps in-frame clones, though not all of them. Of approximately 300,000 clones listed, about 89% are singletons. Sequencing was done on a sample of peripheral blood. The receptors come from a man aged 40-49 years with acute or convalescent COVID-19.

The chain joins TRBV11-3 to TRBJ2-3; D perhaps matches TRBD1 (5 bases). The CDR3 consists of 18 residues. Germline V CDR1 and CDR2: SGHNT, YENEEA. V dropped 2 bases and J dropped 6 bases, with 24 bases sitting between them. The CDR3 spells CASSLSVRGHGFMDTQYF. The DNA for the CDR3 is TGTGCCAGCAGCTTAAGTGTTCGTGGACACGGGTTTATGGATACGCAGTATTTT.

In its sample, this clone was seen once. The chain has TRBV5-6 and TRBJ1-5, with TRBD1 as a possible D gene (6 bases). The CDR3 is 17 residues long. CDR1 and CDR2 (germline): SGHDT, YYEEEE. V dropped 1 base and J dropped 4 bases, with 18 bases sitting between them. For the CDR3, the DNA is TGTGCCAGCAGCTTGATGACAGGCGGTTCGGGGAATCAGCCCCAGCATTTT. Translated: CASSLMTGGSGNQPQHF.

The chain combines TRBV4-1 with TRBJ2-7; TRBD1 agrees at 8 bases. V lost 3 bases, J lost 4 bases, and 11 bases stayed unmatched. The CDR3 has 16 amino acids. Germline V gene lookup returns CDR1 MGHRA and CDR2 YSYEKL. CDR3 DNA sequence: TGCGCCAGCAGCCAGGGGGGAGGACAGGGATCATACGAGCAGTACTTC. Protein: CASSQGGGQGSYEQYF.

The V call is TRBV25-1, the J call TRBJ2-7; maybe TRBD2 (5 bases). Trimming pared 2 bases from V and 4 bases from J, leaving 9 bases between. This CDR3 comprises 13 residues. Germline lookup yields CDR1 MGHDK and CDR2 SYGVNS. Here the CDR3 reads CASSEGSRYEQYF. Written as DNA, the CDR3 is TGTGCCAGCAGTGAAGGGAGCAGATACGAGCAGTACTTC.

The chain couples TRBV6-5 to TRBJ1-2; possibly TRBD1 for D (6 bases). V was trimmed by 6 bases and J by 3 bases, leaving 11 bases between them. The CDR3 consists of 13 residues. In germline, CDR1 is MNHEY, CDR2 SVGAGI. CDR3: CASSRDIDYGYTF. The CDR3 DNA reads TGTGCCAGCAGCCGGGACATAGACTATGGCTACACCTTC.

The chain is built from TRBV11-3 and TRBJ2-3; possible D gene TRBD2, 5 bases. Germline values: CDR1 SGHNT, CDR2 YENEEA. This CDR3 comprises 13 residues. Trimming removed 5 bases at V and 11 bases at J, with 17 bases between. The CDR3 sequence is CASSPGGSSQQYF. The CDR3 DNA reads TGTGCCAGCAGCCCGGGTGGGAGCTCACAGCAGTATTTT.

This rearrangement joins TRBV7-9 to TRBJ1-1; D unclear. Germline V gene sequence: CDR1 SEHNR, CDR2 FQNEAQ (reference sequence). Trimming took 5 bases from V and 1 from J, leaving 17 bases between them. The CDR3 is 16 amino acids. The CDR3 DNA follows: TGTGCCAGCAGCCCCCTAGGCGGGCGGGAGAACACTGAAGCTTTCTTT. This translates into CASSPLGGRENTEAFF.

The CDR3 sequence is CASSAENTEAFF. The CDR3 DNA reads TGTGCCAGCAGCGCAGAGAACACTGAAGCTTTCTTT. This rearrangement joins TRBV11-3 to TRBJ1-1, with unresolved D. This CDR3 comprises 12 residues. V lost 5 bases to trimming and J lost 1 base, with 5 bases between them. The germline CDR1 and CDR2 sequences are SGHNT and YENEEA.

The chain links TRBV7-2 to TRBJ2-3; D possibly corresponds to TRBD2 (5 bases). Germline CDR1 SGHTA, CDR2 FQGNSA. V gave up 5 bases and J gave up 1 base, with 16 bases separating them. This CDR3 has 16 residues. CDR3 nucleotides: TGTGCCAGCAGCCGCGGGCCCTTTTCCCGCACAGATACGCAGTATTTT. This encodes CASSRGPFSRTDTQYF. Using reference TRBV7-2 and TRBJ2-3 for the parts outside the CDR3, the full variable domain is GAGVSQSPSNKVTEKGKDVELRCDPISGHTALYWYRQSLGQGLEFLIYFQGNSAPDKSGLPSDRFSAERTGGSVSTLTIQRTQQEDSAVYLCASSRGPFSRTDTQYFGPGTRLTVL.

V and J are TRBV7-2 and TRBJ1-3; perhaps TRBD1 as D (6 bases). The germline gives CDR1 SGHTA, CDR2 FQGNSA. The CDR3 has 16 residues. Trimming removed 5 bases at V and 0 bases at J, with 14 bases between. The CDR3 DNA reads as TGTGCCAGCAGCCCCGGACAGCCAAGCTCTGGAAACACCATATATTTT. It codes for CASSPGQPSSGNTIYF.

This clone was observed a few times. The chain joins TRBV12-5 to TRBJ2-7; 12 nucleotides align to TRBD2. V shed 4 bases and J 6 bases; nucleotides not matched to a gene: 16. This CDR3 spans 18 amino acids. The germline V gene encodes CDR1 LGHNT and CDR2 FRNRAP. In DNA, the CDR3 is TGTGCTAGTGGTTCCTCCGGGACTAGCGGGTACCTCTTTCCCGAGCAGTACTTC. It yields the protein CASGSSGTSGYLFPEQYF.

This chain links TRBV7-9 with TRBJ1-2, with D tentatively TRBD1 (5 bases). The germline V gene encodes CDR1 SEHNR and CDR2 FQNEAQ (reference sequence). V gave up 0 bases and J gave up 5 bases, with 10 bases separating them. This CDR3 contains 14 residues. CDR3 coding DNA: TGTGCCAGCAGCTTAGCGCCAGGGTTATATGGCTACACCTTC. Translated, it gives CASSLAPGLYGYTF.

The chain combines TRBV19 with TRBJ1-1; the match to TRBD1 covers 11 bases. V gave up 3 bases and J gave up 3 bases; unmatched junction bases: 12. The germline V gene encodes CDR1 LNHDA and CDR2 SQIVND (reference sequence). This CDR3 spans 18 amino acids. The CDR3 here is CASSMRGQGAFFDTEAFF. The CDR3 DNA is TGTGCCAGTAGTATGCGAGGACAGGGGGCCTTTTTCGACACTGAAGCTTTCTTT.

This chain links TRBV5-4 with TRBJ2-1; 8 bases are shared with TRBD2. CDR1 is SGHNT and CDR2 is YYREEE in the germline V gene (reference sequence). The trim removed 4 bases at V and 1 base at J, leaving 7 bases unmatched. The CDR3 has 16 residues. In DNA form, the CDR3 reads TGTGCCAGCAGCATCACGGGGGGGGGATCCTACAATGAGCAGTTCTTC. Protein product: CASSITGGGSYNEQFF.

This chain links TRBV10-2 with TRBJ2-7; D perhaps matches TRBD1 (5 bases). The CDR3 length is 14 residues. In germline, CDR1 is WSHSY, CDR2 SAAADI. V was cut by 9 bases and J by 0 bases, with 15 bases left in between. The CDR3 region has the DNA TGCGCCAGTTTATGGGGCAGGAGCTCCTACGAGCAGTACTTC. It specifies CASLWGRSSYEQYF.

The chain couples TRBV19 to TRBJ1-6; 10 nucleotides agree with TRBD1. Germline CDR1 and CDR2: LNHDA and SQIVND (reference sequence). There are 16 residues in the CDR3. With V trimmed by 1 base and J by 8 bases, 5 bases remained unmatched. The CDR3 DNA sequence: TGTGCCAGTAGTATAGCCCGACAGGGGGCGGATTCACCCCTCCACTTT. Translated, it gives CASSIARQGADSPLHF.

This clone was seen only once. CDR3 in amino acids: CASSLERYYEQYF. As DNA, the CDR3 is TGTGCCAGCAGCTTGGAACGGTACTACGAGCAGTACTTC. The chain employs TRBV5-6 and TRBJ2-7, with D hard to call. The germline V gene encodes CDR1 SGHDT and CDR2 YYEEEE. V shed 0 bases and J shed 3 bases, with 7 bases lying between them. The CDR3 totals 13 residues.

This sequence joins TRBV12-3 or TRBV12-4 and TRBJ1-5, with a weak D call TRBD1 (6 bases). The germline V and J ends were trimmed by 6 bases and 7 bases, with 13 bases remaining between them. The CDR3 has 13 amino acids. CDR3 region: CASRQHRDQPQHF. In DNA form, the CDR3 reads TGTGCCAGCAGGCAGCACAGGGACCAGCCCCAGCATTTT.

CDR3 sequence: CASSVDRGAGELFF. The CDR3 nucleotides read TGTGCCAGCAGTGTGGACAGGGGAGCCGGGGAGCTGTTTTTT. The gene calls are TRBV2 and TRBJ2-2, with 9 positions matching TRBD1. The CDR3 has 14 amino acids. CDR1 and CDR2 from the germline V gene are SNHLY and FYNNEI. Trimming cost V 4 bases and J 6 bases; bases outside gene matches: 3.